This record covers a single T cell receptor (beta chain). The CDR3 covers 13 residues. V was shortened by 3 bases and J by 6 bases, with 8 bases between the two germline ends. The germline V gene encodes CDR1 SEHNR and CDR2 FQNEAQ (reference sequence). The data were taken from a study of T cells in Graves' hyperthyroidism and ophthalmopathy. RNA transcripts served as the template for amplifying TCR beta CDR3 regions. HTBI primers drove first-round RT-PCR of the TCR CDR3. Using its own MiXCR run on the multiplex PCR reads, TCRdb lists one record per CDR3 protein. The sample contains 500,000 to 650,000 distinct CDR3 sequences, approximately 48% of which appear only once.

The chain has TRBV7-9 and TRBJ2-2, with D uncertain. Source material: peripheral blood or thyroid tissue (not recorded which). This receptor was taken from an adult woman with Graves' disease, either hyperthyroidism or ophthalmopathy (not recorded which). CDR3 region: CASSFEWPGELFF. Written as DNA, the CDR3 is TGTGCCAGCAGCTTCGAATGGCCCGGGGAGCTGTTTTTT. Supplemented by reference TRBV7-9 and TRBJ2-2, the full variable domain reads DTGVSQNPRHKITKRGQNVTFRCDPISEHNRLYWYRQTLGQGPEFLTYFQNEAQLEKSRLLSDRFSAERPKGSFSTLEIQRTEQGDSAMYLCASSFEWPGELFFGEGSRLTVL.